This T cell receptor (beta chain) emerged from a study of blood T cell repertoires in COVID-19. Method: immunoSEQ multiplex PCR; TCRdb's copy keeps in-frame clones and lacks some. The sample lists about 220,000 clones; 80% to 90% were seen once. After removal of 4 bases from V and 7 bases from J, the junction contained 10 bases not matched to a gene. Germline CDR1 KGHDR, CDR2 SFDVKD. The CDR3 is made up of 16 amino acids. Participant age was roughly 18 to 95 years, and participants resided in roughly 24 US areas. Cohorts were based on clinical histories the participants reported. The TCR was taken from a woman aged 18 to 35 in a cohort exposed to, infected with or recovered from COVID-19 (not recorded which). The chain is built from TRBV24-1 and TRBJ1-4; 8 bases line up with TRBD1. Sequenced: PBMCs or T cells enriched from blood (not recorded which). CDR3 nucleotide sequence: TGTGCCACCAGTGACTCCGGACAGGGACTCGGTGAAAAACTGTTTTTT. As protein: CATSDSGQGLGEKLFF.